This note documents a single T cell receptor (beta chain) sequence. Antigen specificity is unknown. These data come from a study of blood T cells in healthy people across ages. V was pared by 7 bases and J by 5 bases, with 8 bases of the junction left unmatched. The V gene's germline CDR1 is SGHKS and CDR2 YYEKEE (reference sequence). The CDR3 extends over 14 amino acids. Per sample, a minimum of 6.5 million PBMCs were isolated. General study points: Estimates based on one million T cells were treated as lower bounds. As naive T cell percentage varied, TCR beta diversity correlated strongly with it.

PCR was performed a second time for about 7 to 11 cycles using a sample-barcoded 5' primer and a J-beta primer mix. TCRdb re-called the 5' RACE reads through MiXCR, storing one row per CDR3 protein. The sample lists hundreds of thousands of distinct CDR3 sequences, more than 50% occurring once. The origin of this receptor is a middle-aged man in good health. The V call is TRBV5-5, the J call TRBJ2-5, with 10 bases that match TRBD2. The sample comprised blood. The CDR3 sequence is CASGAGGPQETQYF. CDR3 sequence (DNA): TGTGCCAGCGGAGCGGGAGGGCCCCAGGAGACCCAGTACTTC.